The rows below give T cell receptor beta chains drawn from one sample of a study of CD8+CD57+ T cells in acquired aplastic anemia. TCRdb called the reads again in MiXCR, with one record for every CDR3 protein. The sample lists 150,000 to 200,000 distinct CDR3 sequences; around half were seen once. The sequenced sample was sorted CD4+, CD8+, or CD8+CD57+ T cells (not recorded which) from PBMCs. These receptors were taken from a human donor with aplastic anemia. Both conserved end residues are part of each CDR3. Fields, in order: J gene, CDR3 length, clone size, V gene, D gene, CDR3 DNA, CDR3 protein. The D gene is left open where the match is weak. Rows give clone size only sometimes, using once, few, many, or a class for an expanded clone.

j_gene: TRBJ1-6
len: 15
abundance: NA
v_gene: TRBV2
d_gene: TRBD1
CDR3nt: TGTGCCAGCAGAGGACAGGGAGACTATAATTCACCCCTCCACTTT
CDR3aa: CASRGQGDYNSPLHF

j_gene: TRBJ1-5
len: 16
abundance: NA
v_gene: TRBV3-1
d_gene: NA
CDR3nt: TGTGCCAGCAGCCAAGTAGGAAGGGGAATCAATCAGCCCCAGCATTTT
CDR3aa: CASSQVGRGINQPQHF

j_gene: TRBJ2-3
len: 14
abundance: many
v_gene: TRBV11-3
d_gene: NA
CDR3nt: TGTGCCAGCAGCTTCGGGGCTCACCCAGATACGCAGTATTTT
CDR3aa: CASSFGAHPDTQYF

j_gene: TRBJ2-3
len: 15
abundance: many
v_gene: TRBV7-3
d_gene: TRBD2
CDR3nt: TGTGCCAGCAGCTTAAATAGCGGGTTCACAGATACGCAGTATTTT
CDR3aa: CASSLNSGFTDTQYF

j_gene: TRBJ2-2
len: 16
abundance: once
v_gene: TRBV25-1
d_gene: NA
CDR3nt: TGCAGTGCTAGTCCCCAGGGCTGTGCGAACACCGGGGAGCTGTTTTTT
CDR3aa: CSASPQGCANTGELFF

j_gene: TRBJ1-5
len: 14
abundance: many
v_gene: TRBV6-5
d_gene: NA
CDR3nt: TGTGCCAGCAGTTCGGGGTGGGGTAATCAGCCCCAGCATTTT
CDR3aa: CASSSGWGNQPQHF

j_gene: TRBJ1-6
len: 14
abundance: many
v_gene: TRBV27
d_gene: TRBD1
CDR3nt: TGTGCCAGCAGTGCTTACAGGGGTCATTCACCCCTCCACTTT
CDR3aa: CASSAYRGHSPLHF

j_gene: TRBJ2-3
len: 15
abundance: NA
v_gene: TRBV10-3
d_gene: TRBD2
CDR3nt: TGTGCCATCAGTGGGCTAGCGGATAACACAGATACGCAGTATTTT
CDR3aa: CAISGLADNTDTQYF

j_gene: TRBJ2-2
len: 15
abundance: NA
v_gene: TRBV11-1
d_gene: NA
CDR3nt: TGTGCCAGCAGCTTAGCGGACCGTTGGCCCGGGGAGCTGTTTTTT
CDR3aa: CASSLADRWPGELFF

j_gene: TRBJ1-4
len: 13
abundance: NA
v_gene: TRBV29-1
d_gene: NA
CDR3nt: TGCAGCGCACAGGACAGATCTAATGAAAAACTGTTTTTT
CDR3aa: CSAQDRSNEKLFF

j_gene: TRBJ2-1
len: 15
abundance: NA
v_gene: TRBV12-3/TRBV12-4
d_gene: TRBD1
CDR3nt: TGTGCCAGCACCCCGACAGGGGGGACGTACAGTGAGCGGTTCTTC
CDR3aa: CASTPTGGTYSERFF

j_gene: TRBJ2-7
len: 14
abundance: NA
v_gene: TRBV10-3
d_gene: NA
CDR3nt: TGTGCCATCAGTGATGCAGCTAGCTCCTACGAGCAGTACTTC
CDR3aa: CAISDAASSYEQYF

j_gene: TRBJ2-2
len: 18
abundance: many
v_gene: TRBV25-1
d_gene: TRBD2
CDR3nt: TGTGCCAGCAGTGAATCAGTCTTAGCGGGAGTATACACCGGGGAGCTGTTTTTT
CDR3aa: CASSESVLAGVYTGELFF

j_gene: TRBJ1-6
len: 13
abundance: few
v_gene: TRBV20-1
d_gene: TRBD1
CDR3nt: TGCAGTGCTCCCGACAGGGGGAATTCACCCCTCCACTTT
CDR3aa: CSAPDRGNSPLHF

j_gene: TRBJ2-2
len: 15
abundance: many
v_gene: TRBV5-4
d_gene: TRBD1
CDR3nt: TGTGCCAGCAGCCGACAGGGGGCGAACACCGGGGAGCTGTTTTTT
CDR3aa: CASSRQGANTGELFF

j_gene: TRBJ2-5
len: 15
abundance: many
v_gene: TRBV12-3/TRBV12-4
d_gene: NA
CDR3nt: TGTGCCAGCAGTTTTAGGATCACAGGGAAAGAGACCCAGTACTTC
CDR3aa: CASSFRITGKETQYF

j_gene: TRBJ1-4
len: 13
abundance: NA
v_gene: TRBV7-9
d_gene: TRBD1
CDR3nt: TGCGCCAGCAGCCGGACAGGTAATGAAAAACTGTTTTTT
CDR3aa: CASSRTGNEKLFF

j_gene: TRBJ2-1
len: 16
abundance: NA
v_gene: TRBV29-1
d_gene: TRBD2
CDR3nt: TGCAGCGTTACCCGAACCCGGACAGCGGGAGCTGATGAGCAGTTCTTC
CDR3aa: CSVTRTRTAGADEQFF

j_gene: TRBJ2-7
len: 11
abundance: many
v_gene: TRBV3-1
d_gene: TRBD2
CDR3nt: TGTGCCAGCAGACTTAGCGGGGATTTGTACTTC
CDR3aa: CASRLSGDLYF

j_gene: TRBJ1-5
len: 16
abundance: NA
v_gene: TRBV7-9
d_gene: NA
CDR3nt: TGTGCCAGCAGCTACCTAACTAGCGGGAGCAATCAGCCCCAGCATTTT
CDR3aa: CASSYLTSGSNQPQHF

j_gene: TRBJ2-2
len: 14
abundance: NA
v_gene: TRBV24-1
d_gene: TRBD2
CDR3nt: TGTGCCACGGCGGCGGGGGAGAACACCGGGGAGCTGTTTTTT
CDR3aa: CATAAGENTGELFF

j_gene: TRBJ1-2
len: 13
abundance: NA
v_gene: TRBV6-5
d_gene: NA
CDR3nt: TGTGCCAGCAGTTCAGGAAGGAGGTATGGCTACACCTTC
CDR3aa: CASSSGRRYGYTF

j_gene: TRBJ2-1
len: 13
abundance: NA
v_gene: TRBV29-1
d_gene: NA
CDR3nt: TGCAGCGGGGGGCTCGGGGGGTCCGATGAGCAGTTCTTC
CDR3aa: CSGGLGGSDEQFF

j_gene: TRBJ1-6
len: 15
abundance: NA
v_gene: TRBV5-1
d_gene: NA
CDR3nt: TGCGCCAGCAGCTTGTCTCAGGTTCTCGATTCACCCCTCCACTTT
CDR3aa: CASSLSQVLDSPLHF

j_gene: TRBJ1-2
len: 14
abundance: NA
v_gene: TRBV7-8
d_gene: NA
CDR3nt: TGTGCCAGCAGCGTAGCTGACAATAACTATGGCTACACCTTC
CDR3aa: CASSVADNNYGYTF

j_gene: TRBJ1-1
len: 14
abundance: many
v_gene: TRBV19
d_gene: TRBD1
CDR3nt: TGTGCCAGTAGTATCGACAGGGGTGGGACTGAAGCTTTCTTT
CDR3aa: CASSIDRGGTEAFF

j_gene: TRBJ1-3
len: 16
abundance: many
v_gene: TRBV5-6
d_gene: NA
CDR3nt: TGTGCCAGCAGCTCGCAGGGGATGACTACCGGAAACACCATATATTTT
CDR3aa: CASSSQGMTTGNTIYF

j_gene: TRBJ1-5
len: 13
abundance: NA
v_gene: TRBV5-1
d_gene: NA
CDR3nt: TGCGCCAGCAGCCTACAGATAGACCAGCCCCAGCATTTT
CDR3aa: CASSLQIDQPQHF

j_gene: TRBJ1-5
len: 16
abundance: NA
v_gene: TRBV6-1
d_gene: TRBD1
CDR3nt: TGTGCCAGCAGAGAGGCCGGGACAGGGAGCAATCAGCCCCAGCATTTT
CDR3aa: CASREAGTGSNQPQHF

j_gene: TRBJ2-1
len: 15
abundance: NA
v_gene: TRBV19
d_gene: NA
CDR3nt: TGTGCCAGTACCCTCCGTGACGGACCCTACAATGAGCAGTTCTTC
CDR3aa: CASTLRDGPYNEQFF

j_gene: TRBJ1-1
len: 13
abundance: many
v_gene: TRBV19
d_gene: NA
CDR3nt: TGTGCCAGTAGTAAAGGGGTTCTCACTGAAGCTTTCTTT
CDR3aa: CASSKGVLTEAFF

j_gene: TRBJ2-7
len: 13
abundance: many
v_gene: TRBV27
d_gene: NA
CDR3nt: TGTGCCATTGCGAAGGGGGGCTCCTACGAGCAGTACTTC
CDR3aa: CAIAKGGSYEQYF

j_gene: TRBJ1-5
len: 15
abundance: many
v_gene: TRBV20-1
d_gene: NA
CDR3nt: TGCAGTGCTAATTGGGGTTCAGATAGCAATCAGCCCCAGCATTTT
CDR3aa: CSANWGSDSNQPQHF

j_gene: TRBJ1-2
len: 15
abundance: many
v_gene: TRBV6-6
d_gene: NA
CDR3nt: TGTGCCAGCAGTTACTCGACGCTTCGGGGCCGCGGCTACACCTTC
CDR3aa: CASSYSTLRGRGYTF

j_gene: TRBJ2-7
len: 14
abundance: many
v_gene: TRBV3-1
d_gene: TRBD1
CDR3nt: TGTGCCAGCAGCCCCCTCGGGACAGGGTACGAGCAGTACTTC
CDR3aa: CASSPLGTGYEQYF

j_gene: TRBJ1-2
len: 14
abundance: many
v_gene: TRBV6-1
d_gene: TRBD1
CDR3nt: TGTGCCAGCAGCGACGGGACAGGGAACTATGGCTACACCTTC
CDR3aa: CASSDGTGNYGYTF

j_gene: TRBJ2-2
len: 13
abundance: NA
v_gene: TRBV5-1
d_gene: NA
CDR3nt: TGCGCCAGCAGCTTTCAAGGCACCGGGGAGCTGTTTTTT
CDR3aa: CASSFQGTGELFF

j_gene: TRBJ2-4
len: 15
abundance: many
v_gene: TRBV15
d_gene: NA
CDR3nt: TGTGCCACCAGCAGAGATTCTGGGTCTAAAAACATTCAGTACTTC
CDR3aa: CATSRDSGSKNIQYF

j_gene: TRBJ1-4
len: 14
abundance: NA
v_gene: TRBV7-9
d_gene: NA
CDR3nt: TGTGCCAGCAGCCTCGGAGGAATAGGGGAAAAACTGTTTTTT
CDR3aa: CASSLGGIGEKLFF

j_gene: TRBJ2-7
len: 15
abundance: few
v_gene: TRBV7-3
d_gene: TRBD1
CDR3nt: TGTGCCAGCAGCCCCGGACAGGGTAAGAATTACGAGCAGTACTTC
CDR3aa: CASSPGQGKNYEQYF

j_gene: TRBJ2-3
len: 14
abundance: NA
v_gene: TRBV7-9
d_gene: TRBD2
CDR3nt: TGTGCCGGGACTAGCGGGACTACACATGATACGCAGTATTTT
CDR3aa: CAGTSGTTHDTQYF

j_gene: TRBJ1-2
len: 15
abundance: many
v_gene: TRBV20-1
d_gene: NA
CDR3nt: TGCAGTGCTAGAGATACCCGCCAGGGCGACTATGGCTACACCTTC
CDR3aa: CSARDTRQGDYGYTF

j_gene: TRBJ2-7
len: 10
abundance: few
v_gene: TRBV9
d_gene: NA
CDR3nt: TGTGCCAGCAGCCCCTACGAGCAGTACTTC
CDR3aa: CASSPYEQYF

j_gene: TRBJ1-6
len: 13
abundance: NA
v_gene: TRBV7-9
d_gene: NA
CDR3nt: TGTGCCAGCAGCTTAGAGGCAGGGTCACCCCTCCACTTT
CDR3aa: CASSLEAGSPLHF

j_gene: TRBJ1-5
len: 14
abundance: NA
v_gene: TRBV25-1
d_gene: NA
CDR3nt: TGTGCCAGCAGTCATCAGGGAAGCAATCAGCCCCAGCATTTT
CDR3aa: CASSHQGSNQPQHF

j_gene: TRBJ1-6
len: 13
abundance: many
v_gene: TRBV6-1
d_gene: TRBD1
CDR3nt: TGTGCCAGCAGAGACAGGGGTAATTCACCCCTCCACTTT
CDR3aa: CASRDRGNSPLHF

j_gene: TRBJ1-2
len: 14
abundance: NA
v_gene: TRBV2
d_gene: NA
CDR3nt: TGTGCCAGCAGTACACAGGAGGAAGCCTATGGCTACACCTTC
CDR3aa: CASSTQEEAYGYTF

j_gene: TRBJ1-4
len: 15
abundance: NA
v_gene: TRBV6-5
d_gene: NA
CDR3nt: TGTGCCAGCAGTTACGGCTACAGCTTAAATGAAAAACTGTTTTTT
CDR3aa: CASSYGYSLNEKLFF

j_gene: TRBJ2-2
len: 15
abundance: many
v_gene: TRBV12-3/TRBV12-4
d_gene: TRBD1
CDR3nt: TGTGCCAGCAAACTGACAGGGGTGGTCACCGGGGAGCTGTTTTTT
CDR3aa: CASKLTGVVTGELFF

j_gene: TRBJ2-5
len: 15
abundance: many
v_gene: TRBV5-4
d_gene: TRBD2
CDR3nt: TGTGCCAGCACCCCCGAACCGGGGGGGCCAGAGACCCAGTACTTC
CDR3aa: CASTPEPGGPETQYF

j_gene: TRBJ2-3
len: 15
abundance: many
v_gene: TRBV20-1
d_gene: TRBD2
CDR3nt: TGCAGTGCTAGAGGAGACAGCGGGAGTAGAGATACGCAGTATTTT
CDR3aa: CSARGDSGSRDTQYF

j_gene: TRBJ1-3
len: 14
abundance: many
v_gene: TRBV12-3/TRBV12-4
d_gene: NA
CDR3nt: TGTGCCAGCACCATTGGAGGGTCTGGAAACACCATATATTTT
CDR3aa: CASTIGGSGNTIYF

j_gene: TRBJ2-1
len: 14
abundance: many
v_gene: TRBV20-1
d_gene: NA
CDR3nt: TGCAGTGCTAGAGATTTGGGCACCTACAATGAGCAGTTCTTC
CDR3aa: CSARDLGTYNEQFF